These 3 T cell receptor beta chains were sequenced from one sample in a study of cytomegalovirus exposure and HLA in healthy donors. The PCR made use of 60 Vbeta and 13 Jbeta primers. Produced via immunoSEQ multiplex PCR; TCRdb's table is partial and in-frame only. The sample features just over 200,000 clones, with around 1.1% in its top ten. Sample: PBMCs. The receptors derive from a girl aged 2 to 10 in good health and CMV-seropositive.

The genes are TRBV19 and TRBJ1-1; possibly TRBD1 for D (6 bases). This CDR3 is 15 amino acids long. Germline V lookup: CDR1 LNHDA, CDR2 SQIVND (reference sequence). V was cut by 9 bases and J by 1 base, with 18 bases left in between. In nucleotides, the CDR3 is TGTGCCAGCATGACCCGGGACACCCCGAACACTGAAGCTTTCTTT. It encodes CASMTRDTPNTEAFF.

For this clone: At one end, the junction sequence differs from germline, possibly due to a read error. This rearrangement joins TRBV28 to TRBJ2-7; the D gene is possibly TRBD1 (5 bases). CDR1 and CDR2 (germline): MDHEN, SYDVKM. The CDR3 contains 14 residues. CDR3 region: CASSLSPGSSEQYF. The CDR3 nucleotides are TGTGCCAGCAGTTTATCGCCAGGGTCCTCCGAGCAGTACTTC. The full variable domain, in which reference TRBV28 and TRBJ2-7 provide the parts outside the CDR3, is DVKVTQSSRYLVKRTGEKVFLECVQDMDHENMFWYRQDPGLGLRLIYFSYDVKMKEKGDIPEGYSVSREKKERFSLILESASTNQTSMYLCASSLSPGSSEQYFGPGTRLTVT.

The chain employs TRBV9 and TRBJ1-2, with D perhaps TRBD1 (6 bases). The CDR3 has 13 amino acids. CDR1 SGDLS and CDR2 YYNGEE come from the germline V gene. V was clipped by 3 bases and J by 4 bases, with 10 bases between them. The CDR3 loop is CASSDGQIYGYTF. CDR3 sequence (DNA): TGTGCCAGCAGCGACGGACAGATCTATGGCTACACCTTC.